Shown below are 30 T cell receptor beta chains from a single sample sequenced in a study of blood T cells in healthy people across ages. Then a second PCR, running roughly 7 to 11 cycles, was carried out with a sample-barcoded 5' primer and a J-beta primer mix. One entry per CDR3 protein, called by TCRdb with MiXCR from the 5' RACE reads. The profile shows nearly 800,000 distinct CDR3 sequences, just over 55% of them singletons. Sequencing input: blood. The receptors derive from a man aged 35 to 55 in good health.

This clonotype has ten or more counts. This chain uses TRBV7-2 with TRBJ2-5; 11 bases are shared with TRBD1. Germline V gene sequence: CDR1 SGHTA, CDR2 FQGNSA. The CDR3 is 15 residues long. V shed 4 bases and J 5 bases; nucleotides not matched to a gene: 6. CDR3 nucleotide sequence: TGTGCCAGCAGCTCCGGACAGGGGGCCGGGGAGACCCAGTACTTC. Translating it yields CASSSGQGAGETQYF.

The chain couples TRBV20-1 to TRBJ2-7, with 10 bases identical to TRBD2. The CDR3 loop spans 18 amino acids. After removal of 1 base from V and 4 bases from J, the junction contained 16 bases not matched to a gene. CDR1 and CDR2 (germline): DFQATT, SNEGSKA (reference sequence). This CDR3 reads CSARVPEARGLAVYEQYF. Here the CDR3 DNA reads TGCAGTGCTAGAGTCCCCGAAGCCCGCGGACTAGCGGTTTACGAGCAGTACTTC.

This rearrangement joins TRBV5-1 to TRBJ2-3, with D perhaps matching TRBD1 or TRBD2 (6 bases each). The CDR3 extends over 15 amino acids. With 1 base removed from V and 3 bases from J, the gap between germline ends came to 12 bases. The germline CDR1 and CDR2 sequences are SGHRS and YFSETQ. The CDR3 is CASSLRGLETDTQYF. Here the CDR3 DNA reads TGCGCCAGCAGCTTGCGGGGGCTTGAGACAGATACGCAGTATTTT.

The CDR3 DNA reads TGTGCCAGCACCGAGGACAGCGAGCGGTATAATTCACCCCTCCACTTT. Translation gives CASTEDSERYNSPLHF. V gene TRBV4-2 combines with J gene TRBJ1-6; D is perhaps TRBD1 (6 bases). The CDR3 has 16 amino acids. V was pared by 7 bases and J by 4 bases, with 17 bases between. Germline V CDR1 and CDR2: LGHNA, YNFKEQ.

This chain uses TRBV20-1 with TRBJ2-5, with 11 bases identical to TRBD2. The DNA end favors TRBJ2-7, so the J call may be wrong. The germline CDR1 and CDR2 sequences are DFQATT and SNEGSKA (reference sequence). The CDR3 is 17 residues long. This CDR3 is CSARDGLAGPGPYEQYF. In DNA form, the CDR3 reads TGCAGTGCTAGAGATGGACTAGCGGGCCCCGGCCCCTACGAGCAGTACTTC.

V is TRBV10-2 and J is TRBJ2-4; 14 bases are a match to TRBD2. With the DNA end fitting TRBJ2-7 better, the J assignment may be wrong. The CDR3 runs 17 residues. The V gene's germline CDR1 is WSHSY and CDR2 SAAADI. The CDR3 loop reads CASRGLAGERRDYEQYF. In DNA, the CDR3 is TGCGCCAGCCGGGGACTAGCGGGAGAAAGGAGGGACTACGAGCAGTACTTC.

This clonotype was detected a few times. The J gene is TRBJ2-4, the V gene TRBV4-2, with D tentatively TRBD2 (6 bases). Germline V gives CDR1 LGHNA, CDR2 YNFKEQ. There are 17 residues in the CDR3. V was pared by 0 bases and J by 1 base, with 13 bases between. CDR3 DNA: TGTGCCAGCAGCCAAGATTGGGGGGAGTCGGCCAAAAACATTCAGTACTTC. Translation: CASSQDWGESAKNIQYF.

The chain couples TRBV14 to TRBJ2-5; tentatively, D is TRBD2 (6 bases). CDR1 is SGHDN and CDR2 is FVKESK in the germline V gene. Trimming took off 3 bases at V and 2 bases at J, with 19 bases between the two ends. The CDR3 runs to 17 residues. The CDR3 DNA follows: TGTGCCAGCAGCCACCAACCGGGACTTCTCCAGCAAGAGACCCAGTACTTC. It translates to CASSHQPGLLQQETQYF.

The chain has TRBV28 and TRBJ2-7; D is undetermined. The CDR3 is made up of 16 amino acids. CDR1 and CDR2 (germline): MDHEN, SYDVKM. Trimming removed 3 bases from V and 2 bases from J, with 17 bases in between. CDR3 region: CASSFPPNRPTYEQYF. The CDR3 nucleotides read TGTGCCAGCAGTTTCCCCCCCAACAGACCCACCTACGAGCAGTACTTC.

The chain combines TRBV7-3 with TRBJ2-7; 9 bases fit TRBD2. The DNA end is a closer match to TRBJ2-5, so the J assignment may be wrong. The CDR3 covers 15 residues. Germline loops: CDR1 SGHTA, CDR2 FQGTGA. CDR3 sequence: CASSPGTSRTGTQYF. CDR3 DNA: TGTGCCAGCAGCCCAGGGACTAGCCGTACCGGGACCCAGTACTTC.

This clonotype was seen only once. The chain is built from TRBV28 and TRBJ2-3; 9 bases are a match to TRBD2. This CDR3 region has 14 residues. Germline trimming cut 5 bases from V and 5 bases from J; bases unmatched to any gene: 5. The germline gives CDR1 MDHEN, CDR2 SYDVKM. The CDR3, as DNA: TGTGCCAGCAGTCCGGGACTAGCTCGAGATACGCAGTATTTT. Encoded protein: CASSPGLARDTQYF. Filled out from reference TRBV28 and TRBJ2-3, the complete variable domain reads DVKVTQSSRYLVKRTGEKVFLECVQDMDHENMFWYRQDPGLGLRLIYFSYDVKMKEKGDIPEGYSVSREKKERFSLILESASTNQTSMYLCASSPGLARDTQYFGPGTRLTVL.

The chain recombines TRBV7-9 with TRBJ2-1; D is perhaps TRBD1 (5 bases). V was clipped by 3 bases and J by 8 bases, with 8 bases between them. Germline CDR1 SEHNR, CDR2 FQNEAQ (reference sequence). The CDR3 is 12 residues long. The CDR3 spells CASSFRVYEQFF. For the CDR3, the DNA is TGTGCCAGCAGCTTCAGGGTGTATGAGCAGTTCTTC.

This clonotype was seen a handful of times. The chain recombines TRBV20-1 with TRBJ2-7, with 14 bases identical to TRBD2. The V gene's germline CDR1 is DFQATT and CDR2 SNEGSKA (reference sequence). The trim removed 3 bases at V and 4 bases at J, leaving 8 bases unmatched. The CDR3 runs to 16 residues. CDR3 nucleotide sequence: TGCAGTGCTAGTCCCGGGACTAGCGGGAGAAAGTACGAGCAGTACTTC. Residues: CSASPGTSGRKYEQYF.

V and J are TRBV14 and TRBJ2-1, with TRBD2 matching over 7 bases. Per germline, CDR1 SGHDN and CDR2 FVKESK. This CDR3 spans 17 amino acids. With V trimmed by 0 bases and J by 4 bases, 9 bases remained unmatched. The DNA for the CDR3 is TGTGCCAGCAGCCAAGATTTTGGGCTAGCGGCTTACAATGAGCAGTTCTTC. It yields the protein CASSQDFGLAAYNEQFF.

This chain links TRBV9 with TRBJ2-1; possibly TRBD1 or TRBD2 for D (7 bases each). The J call may be in error: the DNA end matches TRBJ2-7 better. The CDR3 spans 15 residues. Germline CDR1 SGDLS, CDR2 YYNGEE. CDR3 loop: CASSERDSPYNEQYF. The CDR3 DNA is TGTGCCAGCAGCGAGCGGGACAGCCCTTACAATGAGCAGTACTTC.

This clonotype was observed a handful of times. The genes are TRBV27 and TRBJ2-1, with 10 bases aligning to TRBD1. Germline CDR1 and CDR2: MNHEY and SMNVEV (reference sequence). The CDR3 spans 16 residues. V lost 2 bases, J lost 4 bases, and 5 bases stayed unmatched. Here the CDR3 reads CASSLAGTGVYNEQFF. In DNA form, the CDR3 reads TGTGCCAGCAGTTTAGCCGGGACAGGGGTTTACAATGAGCAGTTCTTC.

The chain couples TRBV5-1 to TRBJ1-1; possibly TRBD1 for D (5 bases). Trimming took off 0 bases at V and 0 bases at J, with 12 bases between the two ends. Germline CDR1 is SGHRS and CDR2 is YFSETQ. This CDR3 contains 16 residues. The CDR3 loop reads CASSLEGTQMNTEAFF. The CDR3 nucleotides are TGCGCCAGCAGCTTGGAGGGGACGCAGATGAACACTGAAGCTTTCTTT.

V and J are TRBV27 and TRBJ1-4, with a tentative D call TRBD1 (6 bases). Germline V gene data show CDR1 as MNHEY and CDR2 as SMNVEV (reference sequence). Trimming stripped 6 bases from V and 2 bases from J, with 10 bases between. CDR3 length: 14 amino acids. The CDR3 region is CASRSGATNEKLFF. Here the CDR3 DNA reads TGTGCCAGCAGATCGGGGGCTACTAATGAAAAACTGTTTTTT.

The rearrangement links TRBV24-1 to TRBJ2-7, with D unresolved. The tail of the sequence fits TRBJ2-5 better, so the J call may be wrong. The CDR3 has 14 residues. CDR1 and CDR2 (germline): KGHDR, SFDVKD. CDR3 coding DNA: TGTGCCACCAGTGATCCCGGGTCCTTGGAGACCCAGTACTTC. Translation: CATSDPGSLETQYF.

The chain couples TRBV9 to TRBJ2-7, with 8 bases identical to TRBD1. CDR3 size: 16 residues. Trimming took 0 bases from V and 4 from J; bases not matched to a gene: 9. Germline V gene sequence: CDR1 SGDLS, CDR2 YYNGEE. In nucleotides, the CDR3 is TGTGCCAGCAGCGTAGCTCTGGGACAGGAATCTTACGAGCAGTACTTC. Encoded protein: CASSVALGQESYEQYF. The full variable domain, in which reference TRBV9 and TRBJ2-7 provide the parts outside the CDR3, is DSGVTQTPKHLITATGQRVTLRCSPRSGDLSVYWYQQSLDQGLQFLIQYYNGEERAKGNILERFSAQQFPDLHSELNLSSLELGDSALYFCASSVALGQESYEQYFGPGTRLTVT.

V usage is TRBV9 and J usage is TRBJ2-5; TRBD2 agrees at 14 bases. The CDR3 spans 18 residues. J gave up 5 bases and V 3 bases, and 12 bases lay outside the gene matches. Germline CDR1 SGDLS, CDR2 YYNGEE. The DNA for the CDR3 is TGTGCCAGCAGCGGGTTGACTAGCGGGGGGGCGGTTCGGGAGACCCAGTACTTC. Amino acid sequence: CASSGLTSGGAVRETQYF.

The chain is built from TRBV29-1 and TRBJ2-1; TRBD1 matches 7 bases. V lost 7 bases and J lost 4; bases outside the gene matches: 10. CDR3 length: 14 amino acids. Germline V gene data show CDR1 as SQVTM and CDR2 as ANQGSEA. CDR3 loop: CSARGHSQYNEQFF. CDR3 in DNA: TGCAGCGCTAGGGGGCATTCCCAATACAATGAGCAGTTCTTC.

V usage is TRBV18 and J usage is TRBJ1-5, with TRBD1 identical over 7 bases. This CDR3 is 14 amino acids long. The germline gives CDR1 KGHSH, CDR2 LQKENI. The ends lost 5 bases at V and 3 bases at J; junction bases unmatched: 4. CDR3 DNA sequence: TGTGCCAGCTCAACCGGGACAGTCAATCAGCCCCAGCATTTT. Amino acids: CASSTGTVNQPQHF. The full variable domain, with the rest looked up from reference TRBV18 and TRBJ1-5, is NAGVMQNPRHLVRRRGQEARLRCSPMKGHSHVYWYRQLPEEGLKFMVYLQKENIIDESGMPKERFSAEFPKEGPSILRIQQVVRGDSAAYFCASSTGTVNQPQHFGDGTRLSIL.

This clonotype was counted a few times. The chain links TRBV7-9 to TRBJ2-3; 12 nucleotides line up with TRBD1. The germline V gene encodes CDR1 SEHNR and CDR2 FQNEAQ (reference sequence). The length of the CDR3 is 17 residues. The trim removed 6 bases at V and 1 base at J, leaving 8 bases unmatched. The CDR3 bases are TGTGCCAGCAGATCCCCCGGGACAGGGGGCGGCACAGATACGCAGTATTTT. Translated: CASRSPGTGGGTDTQYF.

This clonotype occurred a few times. V usage is TRBV7-8 and J usage is TRBJ2-1; D gene ambiguous. This CDR3 contains 17 residues. V was shortened by 1 base and J by 0 bases, with 13 bases between the two germline ends. Germline V CDR1 and CDR2: SGHVS, FQNEAQ. For the CDR3, the DNA is TGTGCCAGCAGCTTAGGGTTGGCTGATAGCTCCTACAATGAGCAGTTCTTC. This sequence encodes CASSLGLADSSYNEQFF.

This clonotype was detected only a few times. The CDR3 reads CSVAGTVNEKLFF. As DNA, the CDR3 is TGCAGCGTGGCTGGGACAGTTAATGAAAAACTGTTTTTT. This chain joins TRBV29-1 and TRBJ1-4, with 7 bases matching TRBD1. Germline V CDR1 and CDR2: SQVTM, ANQGSEA. The CDR3 is 13 residues long. V was clipped by 6 bases and J by 4 bases; unmatched bases: 5.

This clonotype was recorded once. V gene TRBV18 combines with J gene TRBJ1-2, with D unresolved. Per germline, CDR1 KGHSH and CDR2 LQKENI. Trimming removed 1 base at V and 3 bases at J, with 12 bases between. This CDR3 comprises 15 residues. The CDR3: CASSPRGGPDYGYTF. In DNA form, the CDR3 reads TGTGCCAGCTCACCACGAGGAGGACCCGACTATGGCTACACCTTC.

V usage is TRBV29-1 and J usage is TRBJ2-5; D call uncertain. V gave up 1 base and J gave up 5 bases, with 11 bases separating them. The CDR3 sequence is 13 residues long. Germline CDR1 reads SQVTM; CDR2 reads ANQGSEA. For the CDR3, the DNA is TGCAGCGTTGAAGCCCCAACCTCCGAGACCCAGTACTTC. Translation: CSVEAPTSETQYF.

This clonotype has just a few counts. The V call is TRBV24-1, the J call TRBJ2-5; 7 bases match TRBD2. The CDR3 sequence is 12 residues long. The V segment lost 9 bases and the J segment 3 bases; nucleotides outside the gene matches: 3. Germline V gives CDR1 KGHDR, CDR2 SFDVKD. In DNA, the CDR3 is TGTGCCACCGGGACTACGAAAGAGACCCAGTACTTC. Protein: CATGTTKETQYF.

The chain has TRBV6-2 or TRBV6-3 and TRBJ1-1; the D gene is possibly TRBD1 (6 bases). V lost 5 bases and J lost 5, with 15 bases in between. This CDR3 has 14 residues. Per germline, CDR1 MNHEY and CDR2 SVGEGT. Written as DNA, the CDR3 is TGTGCCAGCAGTCCCTACGGGGGCCTTACTGAAGCTTTCTTT. Encoded protein: CASSPYGGLTEAFF.